These 11 T cell receptor beta chains came from one sample sequenced in a study of tumor-infiltrating lymphocytes in primary liver carcinoma. Alongside blood RNA obtained from unsorted whole blood, germline DNA was also extracted. With around 500 ng total RNA as template and a constant-region primer, TCR beta cDNA was made. Researchers made the TCR beta libraries by running three nested multiplex PCR rounds with slightly modified ARM-PCR. Both of the initial two PCR rounds ran for nine to ten cycles and employed TRBV1-TRBV30 forward primers alongside a C-beta reverse primer. A single record per CDR3 protein comes from TCRdb applying MiXCR to the multiplex PCR reads. Of about 330,000 distinct CDR3 sequences in the sample, almost 65% were seen once. The sequenced sample consisted of peripheral blood. Source of these receptors: a man aged 35 to 55 with primary liver carcinoma and hepatitis B virus infection.

The chain links TRBV10-2 to TRBJ2-5; the D is unclear. Germline lookup yields CDR1 WSHSY and CDR2 SAAADI. There are 14 residues in the CDR3. V lost 3 bases to trimming and J lost 1 base, with 9 bases between them. The CDR3 bases are TGCGCCAGCAGTGAACAGCGCAGCCAAGAGACCCAGTACTTC. This sequence encodes CASSEQRSQETQYF.

Points on this clonotype: The germline gene is not matched at one end of the junction; a read error may be the cause. The chain joins TRBV24-1 to TRBJ1-2; D is unresolved. CDR3 length: 12 residues. Germline CDR1 is KGHDR and CDR2 is SFDVKD. The CDR3, as DNA: TGTGCCCCCAGTGATTTGGTGGTGGGCTACACCTTC. Translating gives CAPSDLVVGYTF.

In regard to this clonotype: An end of the junction does not agree with germline; a read error may underlie this. The chain uses TRBV6-1 and TRBJ2-7; D perhaps matches TRBD2 (5 bases). The CDR3 length is 13 residues. CDR1 is MNHNS, CDR2 SASEGT, per germline. CDR3 loop: CAGSEIGVAQQYF. CDR3 in DNA: TGTGCCGGCAGTGAAATCGGAGTAGCGCAGCAGTACTTC.

With regard to this clonotype: A much larger clone differs from this one at a single base, so this may be a read error. This rearrangement joins TRBV4-1 to TRBJ1-5, with 9 positions matching TRBD1. The CDR3 runs 15 residues. Germline V gene lookup returns CDR1 MGHRA and CDR2 YSYEKL. CDR3 bases: TGCGCCTGCAGCCGGACCGGGACAGGGAATCAGCCCCAGCATTTT. Its protein product is CACSRTGTGNQPQHF.

To note about this clonotype: This may arise from a read error, as a much more abundant clone is one base away. This chain joins TRBV12-3 or TRBV12-4 and TRBJ2-1, with 13 bases fitting TRBD2. CDR3 length: 15 amino acids. CDR3 protein: CASTPGTSGNNERFF. CDR3 coding DNA: TGTGCCAGCACCCCTGGGACTAGCGGGAACAATGAGCGGTTCTTC.

The J gene is TRBJ2-3, the V gene TRBV11-1; the D is unclear. V gave up 9 bases and J gave up 7 bases, with 20 bases separating them. The germline V gene encodes CDR1 SGHAT and CDR2 FQDESV (reference sequence). The CDR3 is 14 amino acids. This CDR3 reads CASKLESRTNTQYF. CDR3 sequence (DNA): TGTGCCAGTAAGCTGGAGTCACGCACGAATACGCAGTATTTT.

This clonotype is a singleton in its sample. The J gene is TRBJ1-1, the V gene TRBV6-5; D remains unclear. Germline CDR1 and CDR2: MNHEY and SVGAGI. V was shortened by 2 bases and J by 2 bases, with 9 bases between the two germline ends. The CDR3 contains 14 residues. The CDR3 is CASSYGASNTEAFF. The CDR3, as DNA: TGTGCCAGCAGTTACGGTGCGAGCAACACTGAAGCTTTCTTT.

On this clonotype itself: The junction does not match germline at one end; this may be a read error. This sequence joins TRBV11-2 and TRBJ1-1; D remains ambiguous. Germline CDR1 is SGHAT and CDR2 is FQNNGV. CDR3 length: 11 residues. CDR3 DNA: TGTGCCAACAGCTTAGGTACCGAAGCTTTCTTT. It encodes CANSLGTEAFF.

This clonotype has only one observation. The chain has TRBV12-3 or TRBV12-4 and TRBJ2-7; the D call may be TRBD1 or TRBD2 (5 bases each). The CDR3 spans 13 residues. The V and J ends lost 10 bases and 3 bases respectively, with 16 bases between them. CDR3 in amino acids: CATAGTSHYEQYF. CDR3 sequence (DNA): TGTGCCACCGCCGGGACCTCTCACTACGAGCAGTACTTC.

Comment on this clonotype: A read error is possible here, since a much larger clone lies one base away. The V and J genes are TRBV12-3 or TRBV12-4 and TRBJ2-3, with D unclear. CDR3 length equals 14 residues. Trimming took off 5 bases at V and 4 bases at J, with 13 bases between the two ends. CDR3 loop: CASSPRHVSDTQYF. The CDR3 nucleotides read TGTGCCAGCAGTCCGCGACATGTTTCAGATACGCAGTATTTT.

This clonotype has at least ten counts. The V gene is TRBV11-2, the J gene TRBJ1-3; TRBD1 might be the D (6 bases). Germline CDR1 is SGHAT and CDR2 is FQNNGV. Trimming removed 5 bases from V and 7 bases from J, with 21 bases in between. The CDR3 covers 16 residues. The CDR3 spells CASSPQTGVRVNTIYF. CDR3 DNA sequence: TGTGCCAGCAGCCCCCAGACAGGTGTAAGAGTGAACACCATATATTTT.